A single sample gave rise to the 26 T cell receptor beta chains below, sequenced in a study of shared clonotypes between healthy human individuals. Naive-designated CD8 cells lacked CD45RO, were positively enriched for CCR7, and omitted terminally differentiated effector memory CD45RA+ cells. Repertoires were generated with immunoSEQ multiplex PCR, while TCRdb's copy carries only in-frame clones and drops some. The repertoire holds roughly 2 million clones, with approximately 94% as singletons. Sequencing input: naive CD8+ T cells sorted from blood. The origin of the receptors is a man between 18 and 29 years old in good health.

A remark on this clone: The sample holds other DNA sequences that translate to the same CDR3. The chain recombines TRBV6-5 with TRBJ2-3, with 7 bases that match TRBD2. After removal of 2 bases from V and 3 bases from J, the junction contained 2 bases not matched to a gene. The germline V gene has CDR1 MNHEY and CDR2 SVGAGI. The CDR3 consists of 14 residues. Written as DNA, the CDR3 is TGTGCCAGCAGTTACGGCGGGAGTACAGATACGCAGTATTTT. Encoded protein: CASSYGGSTDTQYF.

The chain carries TRBV7-8 and TRBJ2-7, with 9 bases aligning to TRBD1. CDR3 size: 15 residues. The V and J ends lost 1 base and 3 bases, in that order; junction bases with no gene match: 4. The V gene's germline CDR1 is SGHVS and CDR2 FQNEAQ. This chain's CDR3 is CASSLGGQGDYEQYF. CDR3 bases: TGTGCCAGCAGCTTAGGGGGACAGGGCGACTACGAGCAGTACTTC.

The rearrangement joins TRBV23-1 to TRBJ2-7; 13 bases map to TRBD2. TRBV23-1 is known as an ORF, though its function is uncertain. The CDR3 extends over 19 amino acids. Losses at the gene ends were 1 base for V and 0 bases for J; bases not matched to a gene: 9. This CDR3 is CASSQLHGGTSGVSYEQYF. DNA for the CDR3: TGCGCCAGCAGTCAATTGCACGGTGGGACTAGCGGGGTCTCCTACGAGCAGTACTTC.

J is TRBJ1-1 and V is TRBV4-3, with D maybe TRBD1 (6 bases). V was shortened by 3 bases and J by 2 bases, with 13 bases between the two germline ends. The CDR3 has 15 amino acids. The V gene's germline CDR1 is LGHNA and CDR2 YSLEER. The chain's CDR3 is CASSQGTGINTEAFF. As DNA, the CDR3 is TGCGCCAGCAGCCAGGGTACAGGGATCAACACTGAAGCTTTCTTT.

The gene calls are TRBV4-3 and TRBJ2-7, with no clear D. Germline V gives CDR1 LGHNA, CDR2 YSLEER. The CDR3 is 14 residues long. Trimming shortened V by 2 bases and J by 3 bases, and 11 bases separated the two germline ends. Written as DNA, the CDR3 is TGCGCCAGCAGCCAATACCATTCTAACTACGAGCAGTACTTC. Its translation: CASSQYHSNYEQYF.

The count of this clone is one. The V and J genes are TRBV27 and TRBJ2-1, with D unclear. Germline V gene data show CDR1 as MNHEY and CDR2 as SMNVEV (reference sequence). V gave up 5 bases and J gave up 0 bases, with 8 bases separating them. CDR3 length: 14 amino acids. The CDR3 nucleotides read TGTGCCAGCAGTCCGGACCCCTCCTACAATGAGCAGTTCTTC. Protein product: CASSPDPSYNEQFF.

CDR3: CASSQDQTYEQYF. The CDR3 bases are TGTGCCAGCAGCCAAGACCAAACCTACGAGCAGTACTTC. This rearrangement joins TRBV4-2 to TRBJ2-5; D not certain. The better agreement between TRBJ2-7 and the DNA end casts doubt on the J call. CDR3 length: 13 residues. Germline CDR1 is LGHNA and CDR2 is YNFKEQ.

The V and J genes are TRBV7-6 and TRBJ2-3, with D unresolved. CDR1 and CDR2 (germline): SGHVS, FNYEAQ. The CDR3 totals 12 residues. Trimming cost V 4 bases and J 0 bases, with 2 bases left between them. The CDR3 spells CASSYSTDTQYF. Written as DNA, the CDR3 is TGTGCCAGCAGCTATAGCACAGATACGCAGTATTTT. The whole variable domain, filled in from reference TRBV7-6 and TRBJ2-3, reads GAGVSQSPRYKVTKRGQDVALRCDPISGHVSLYWYRQALGQGPEFLTYFNYEAQQDKSGLPNDRFSAERPEGSISTLTIQRTEQRDSAMYRCASSYSTDTQYFGPGTRLTVL.

This clone was seen just once. The gene calls are TRBV4-1 and TRBJ1-5; a weak D match, TRBD1 (5 bases). Germline loops: CDR1 MGHRA, CDR2 YSYEKL. V shed 0 bases and J shed 4 bases, with 13 bases lying between them. The CDR3 spans 16 residues. CDR3 sequence reads: CASSQDSQGRNQPQHF. Written as DNA, the CDR3 is TGCGCCAGCAGCCAAGACTCCCAGGGCCGGAATCAGCCCCAGCATTTT.

This clone appeared a single time. An end of the junction does not agree with germline; a read error may underlie this. The chain is built from TRBV28 and TRBJ2-7; 7 nucleotides align to TRBD1. The germline V gene encodes CDR1 MDHEN and CDR2 SYDVKM. The CDR3 totals 12 residues. Here the CDR3 DNA reads TGTGCCAGCAGAGTCGAGGGGACAGTTTTAAACTTC. It is translated as CASRVEGTVLNF. Combining the CDR3 with reference TRBV28 and TRBJ2-7 gives the whole variable domain DVKVTQSSRYLVKRTGEKVFLECVQDMDHENMFWYRQDPGLGLRLIYFSYDVKMKEKGDIPEGYSVSREKKERFSLILESASTNQTSMYLCASRVEGTVLNFGPGTRLTVT.

The J gene is TRBJ2-5, the V gene TRBV5-6, with no clear D. The V end was cut by 0 bases, the J end by 2 bases, with 14 bases between. Looked up from germline, CDR1 is SGHDT and CDR2 is YYEEEE. The CDR3 is 16 residues long. This CDR3 reads CASSLDPTDPQETQYF. The CDR3 coding sequence is TGTGCCAGCAGCTTGGATCCCACAGACCCTCAAGAGACCCAGTACTTC.

The V call is TRBV19, the J call TRBJ1-5; TRBD1 might be the D (5 bases). The CDR3 runs to 14 residues. Germline CDR1 LNHDA, CDR2 SQIVND (reference sequence). Trimming took off 7 bases at V and 3 bases at J, with 13 bases between the two ends. The CDR3: CASNPDTLNQPQHF. The CDR3 DNA reads TGTGCCAGTAATCCGGACACCCTCAATCAGCCCCAGCATTTT.

The CDR3 loop reads CSVELLGNIQYF. The CDR3, as DNA: TGCAGCGTTGAACTGTTGGGAAACATTCAGTACTTC. V gene TRBV29-1 combines with J gene TRBJ2-4; D gene ambiguous. This CDR3 region has 12 residues. Trimming stripped 2 bases from V and 6 bases from J, with 8 bases between. Germline V gene lookup returns CDR1 SQVTM and CDR2 ANQGSEA.

The V call is TRBV9, the J call TRBJ2-1; TRBD2 matches 8 bases. CDR1 SGDLS and CDR2 YYNGEE come from the germline V gene. Trimming removed 1 base from V and 2 bases from J; junction bases left unmatched: 5. This CDR3 has 16 amino acids. Here the CDR3 reads CASSVTGTSPYNEQFF. DNA for the CDR3: TGTGCCAGCAGCGTAACCGGGACTAGTCCCTACAATGAGCAGTTCTTC.

This clone appeared a single time. This chain's CDR3 is CASSLAPTGDGTEAFF. The CDR3 region has the DNA TGCGCCAGCAGCTTGGCCCCAACAGGGGACGGGACTGAAGCTTTCTTT. This sequence joins TRBV5-1 and TRBJ1-1, with 7 bases fitting TRBD1. The germline V gene encodes CDR1 SGHRS and CDR2 YFSETQ. J gave up 5 bases and V 0 bases, and 10 bases lay outside the gene matches. CDR3 length: 16 residues.

The chain has TRBV7-9 and TRBJ2-5; D remains ambiguous. The V end lost 7 bases, the J end lost 3 bases, and 12 bases lay between the germline ends. CDR1 is SEHNR, CDR2 FQNEAQ, per germline (reference sequence). The CDR3 totals 13 residues. CDR3 sequence: CASTFSGEETQYF. Here the CDR3 DNA reads TGTGCCAGCACCTTTTCCGGAGAAGAGACCCAGTACTTC.

The J gene is TRBJ2-1, the V gene TRBV9; D is possibly TRBD1 or TRBD2 (6 bases each). The V end was cut by 6 bases, the J end by 3 bases, with 13 bases between. This CDR3 has 14 amino acids. Per germline, CDR1 SGDLS and CDR2 YYNGEE. The CDR3 nucleotides read TGTGCCAGCAATGGCCGGGGGCTCTACAATGAGCAGTTCTTC. This encodes CASNGRGLYNEQFF.

The genes are TRBV28 and TRBJ2-7; 9 bases align to TRBD1. This CDR3 has 15 residues. In germline, CDR1 is MDHEN, CDR2 SYDVKM. After removal of 7 bases from V and 0 bases from J, the junction contained 7 bases not matched to a gene. In DNA, the CDR3 is TGTGCCAGCACTCTAACAGGGGGCTTCTCCTACGAGCAGTACTTC. Encoded protein: CASTLTGGFSYEQYF.

The chain carries TRBV5-1 and TRBJ2-1; 11 nucleotides align to TRBD2. Germline CDR1 is SGHRS and CDR2 is YFSETQ. J gave up 3 bases and V 3 bases, and 5 bases lay outside the gene matches. The CDR3 totals 16 residues. Here the CDR3 reads CASSSGTSGVYNEQFF. CDR3 in DNA: TGCGCCAGCAGCTCCGGGACTAGCGGAGTCTACAATGAGCAGTTCTTC.

The chain carries TRBV7-9 and TRBJ1-2; D is unresolved. The V end lost 4 bases, the J end lost 0 bases, and 12 bases lay between the germline ends. Germline CDR1 SEHNR, CDR2 FQNEAQ (reference sequence). The CDR3 extends over 15 amino acids. CDR3 coding DNA: TGTGCCAGCAGCTACCAAGGTTCAGCTAACTATGGCTACACCTTC. Translating gives CASSYQGSANYGYTF.

This chain links TRBV4-1 with TRBJ1-5, with D possibly matching TRBD1 (6 bases). Per germline, CDR1 MGHRA and CDR2 YSYEKL. CDR3 length equals 15 residues. The V gene lost 1 base and the J gene lost 4 bases, with 11 bases spanning the gap. The CDR3 region is CASSQGGTLNQPQHF. CDR3 coding DNA: TGCGCCAGCAGCCAAGGGGGGACACTGAATCAGCCCCAGCATTTT.

This clone was observed a single time. This chain uses TRBV9 with TRBJ2-1; D may match TRBD1 or TRBD2 (7 bases each). The CDR3 spans 14 residues. Trimming removed 4 bases at V and 5 bases at J, with 13 bases between. From germline, CDR1 is SGDLS and CDR2 YYNGEE. The CDR3 is CASSQGGIDNEQFF. CDR3 nucleotides: TGTGCCAGCAGCCAGGGGGGGATTGACAATGAGCAGTTCTTC. Drawing the rest from reference TRBV9 and TRBJ2-1, the complete variable domain is DSGVTQTPKHLITATGQRVTLRCSPRSGDLSVYWYQQSLDQGLQFLIQYYNGEERAKGNILERFSAQQFPDLHSELNLSSLELGDSALYFCASSQGGIDNEQFFGPGTRLTVL.

The J gene is TRBJ2-2, the V gene TRBV5-4; D is undetermined. The V gene's germline CDR1 is SGHNT and CDR2 YYREEE (reference sequence). The CDR3 runs to 16 residues. Trimming removed 0 bases at V and 0 bases at J, with 9 bases between. The CDR3 DNA sequence: TGTGCCAGCAGCTTGGCATCGGAGTCGAACACCGGGGAGCTGTTTTTT. Translating gives CASSLASESNTGELFF. Together with reference TRBV5-4 and TRBJ2-2, the CDR3 gives the full variable domain: ETGVTQSPTHLIKTRGQQVTLRCSSQSGHNTVSWYQQALGQGPQFIFQYYREEENGRGNFPPRFSGLQFPNYSSELNVNALELDDSALYLCASSLASESNTGELFFGEGSRLTVL.

This chain links TRBV30 with TRBJ2-1; TRBD2 aligns across 8 bases. CDR3 length: 12 amino acids. The germline gives CDR1 GTSNPN, CDR2 SVGIG (reference sequence). Trimming removed 0 bases from V and 15 bases from J; junction bases left unmatched: 7. The CDR3 protein is CAWSVGLGFAFF. The CDR3 DNA reads TGTGCCTGGAGTGTGGGACTAGGGTTTGCGTTCTTC. Looking up the rest from reference TRBV30 and TRBJ2-1 gives the full variable domain: SQTIHQWPATLVQPVGSPLSLECTVEGTSNPNLYWYRQAAGRGLQLLFYSVGIGQISSEVPQNLSASRPQDRQFILSSKKLLLSDSGFYLCAWSVGLGFAFFGPGTRLTVL.

The chain couples TRBV10-2 to TRBJ2-7, with TRBD1 matching 9 bases. Germline V gene data show CDR1 as WSHSY and CDR2 as SAAADI. J gave up 2 bases and V 7 bases, and 9 bases lay outside the gene matches. The CDR3 has 15 residues. CDR3 bases: TGCGCCAGCACTACAGCTGGGACAGGGACCTACGAGCAGTACTTC. Translation gives CASTTAGTGTYEQYF.

The gene calls are TRBV5-1 and TRBJ1-3; D is unclear. CDR1 is SGHRS, CDR2 YFSETQ, per germline. CDR3 length: 16 amino acids. Trimming cost V 4 bases and J 4 bases, with 18 bases left between them. CDR3 DNA sequence: TGCGCCAGCAGCCTATCCTCGGAGGGAACCGGAAACACCATATATTTT. The encoded protein is CASSLSSEGTGNTIYF.